The subject of this entry is one T cell receptor (beta chain). There is no known antigen for this receptor. Base qualities are not provided; no much larger clone lies one nucleotide away. This record comes from a study of relationships among human T cell subsets (dated by TCRdb to the early 2010s). Describing the broader study: The study sequenced eight distinct T cell populations from blood: pan T, CD8 cytotoxic, regulatory, Th1, Th2, naive plus transitional, activated and memory cells. The investigation overall reported the following: V, D and J usage, CDR3 length and N-nucleotide additions showed no statistically significant differences among the seven subsets. The considerable overlap in CDR3s among Th1, Th2 and regulatory T cells was taken as suggesting that cell fate choices are stochastic. A CD4+CD8+ double-positive population could not be excluded by the bead-based sorting. While more than 50% of CD8+ cytotoxic sequences came from clones with more than 100 reads, the regulatory and Th2 subsets had few clones of that kind.

CD4+CD25+ regulatory T cells were selected from positively selected CD4+ cells using anti-CD25 beads. Miltenyi superparamagnetic beads coated with subset-specific monoclonal antibodies were used to isolate the T cell subsets. Every T cell population was isolated from peripheral blood. Mononuclear cells were obtained from whole blood by Ficoll separation, and monocytes were then depleted with anti-CD14 microbeads. Isolated cell populations were immediately resuspended in RNAprotect reagent. Library prep was done by multiplex PCR. Sequencing was performed on a 454 GS FLX. Semiquantitative ARM-PCR was used to amplify the TCR alpha and beta CDR3 regions from mRNA. ARM-PCR used tagged nested gene-specific primers, after which communal superprimers carried out exponential amplification. Before the second amplification round was performed on first-round PCR products, the nested primers were removed by exonuclease. Sequencing of the amplicons was performed on the 454 platform, which allows millions of DNA fragments to be sequenced rapidly without cloning bias. A read mappable to both V and J germline segments was defined as an effective read. The original methods were these. IRmap was used to assign reads to germline V, D and J segments, relying on pyromap, a Smith-Waterman modification adapted to 454 sequencing errors. D-beta assignments were filtered using cutoffs set at the 99th percentile of alignment scores from simulated random sequences. CDR3 was defined as the amino acids lying between the conserved V-segment Y[YFLI]C motif and the J-segment [FW]GXGT motif. A compound Poisson process model, previously applied to large-scale EST data, was used to estimate repertoire diversity. A procedure for detecting cross-contamination was used to argue that sample contamination was not the source of the shared CDR3s. Through fastp at Q25 and MiXCR, TCRdb rebuilt clones from the public reads, retaining in-frame beta chains. Every CDR3 protein is listed once, alongside the most common genes and DNA of its rows. The V and J calls shown here were made by TCRdb, not taken from the authors' results. The sample records approximately 13,000 distinct CDR3 sequences, over 50% of which are singletons. The ten largest clones represent 2% to 2.5% of the sample.

Trimming at the junction amounts to 4 bases on V and 2 bases on J, and the germline ends lie 18 bases apart. Based on the germline V gene (reference sequence), the CDR1 and CDR2 sequences are DFQATT and SNEGSKA. Reading from cysteine to phenylalanine, the CDR3 counts 15 amino acids. The sequence is cut down to CDR3 DNA, 45 bases in frame from base 1. The sequenced material came from Tregs sorted from blood. This clonotype was obtained from a middle-aged man in good health. The chain was built from TRBV20-1 and TRBJ2-7; TRBD2 is a possible D gene, resting on 6 matching bases. CDR3 loop: CSANPRASVTYEQYF. The DNA sequence follows: TGCAGTGCTAACCCGCGGGCTAGCGTAACCTACGAGCAGTACTTC.